The rows below give T cell receptor beta chains drawn from one sample of a study of T cell responses to AZD1222 COVID-19 vaccine. Profiling relied on immunoSEQ multiplex PCR, and the TCRdb table lists in-frame clones only, not all of them. The sample holds fewer than 250,000 clones, roughly 92% seen once. Specimen: peripheral blood, collected on day 0 of AZD1222 vaccination. Receptors were obtained from an adult in good health. CDR3s include the opening cysteine and the closing phenylalanine or tryptophan. D genes are given only for firm matches. The size entry is marked missing in some rows and otherwise reads once, few, many or a size class.

j_gene	v_gene	abundance	d_gene	CDR3nt	CDR3aa
TRBJ2-7	TRBV5-1	NA	NA	TGCGCCAGCACCCCCGGACGTGGGGGATGGTACGAGCAGTACTTC	CASTPGRGGWYEQYF
TRBJ1-2	TRBV7-2	NA	NA	TGTGCCAGCAGTTACCCAGGGGTAGGGTATGGCTACACCTTC	CASSYPGVGYGYTF
TRBJ2-5	TRBV7-8	NA	NA	TGTGCCAGCAGCTTAGCCTCCCGACTAGGGGCAGAGACCCAGTACTTC	CASSLASRLGAETQYF
TRBJ1-5	TRBV3-1/TRBV3-2	NA	TRBD1	TGTGCCAGCAGCCAAGACGGGACAGGGTTTCCCCAGCATTTT	CASSQDGTGFPQHF
TRBJ1-1	TRBV18	NA	NA	TGTGCCAGCTCCCCAACCTCGATTGACACTGAAGCTTTCTTT	CASSPTSIDTEAFF
TRBJ2-5	TRBV7-2	NA	NA	TGTGCCAGCAGCCGCCGGCCCCTGGGCGAAGAGACCCAGTACTTC	CASSRRPLGEETQYF
TRBJ1-2	TRBV5-1	NA	NA	TGCGCCAGCAGCCAAAGACAGCAAGCTAACTATGGCTACACCTTC	CASSQRQQANYGYTF
TRBJ1-4	TRBV9	NA	NA	TGTGCCAGCAGCCCCCCCCGGGGGGGGGCTGATGAAAAACTGTTTTTT	CASSPPRGGADEKLFF
TRBJ2-7	TRBV10-3	NA	NA	TGTGCCATCAGTGGGAATCCGTACGAGCAGTACTTC	CAISGNPYEQYF
TRBJ1-1	TRBV29-1	NA	NA	TGCAGCGTTGTAGGGCCGAACATACCTGAAGCTTTCTTT	CSVVGPNIPEAFF
TRBJ1-1	TRBV7-2	NA	NA	TGTGCCAGCAGCTCTGCTGGGGGCGGGGGGCTACTGAACACTGAAGCTTTCTTT	CASSSAGGGGLLNTEAFF
TRBJ2-1	TRBV5-4	NA	NA	TGTGCCAGCAGCTTGGGGGGGGCAGGCATTTACAATGAGCAGTTCTTC	CASSLGGAGIYNEQFF
TRBJ2-3	TRBV12-5	NA	TRBD2	TGTGCTAGTGGCCCGAGCGGGGGGGCGGGCACAGATACGCAGTATTTT	CASGPSGGAGTDTQYF
TRBJ2-7	TRBV15	NA	NA	TGTGCCACCAGCAGAGATACTTTGGGTGGCGACGAGCAGTACTTC	CATSRDTLGGDEQYF
TRBJ2-3	TRBV4-2	NA	TRBD2	TGTGCCAGCAGCCAAGATCAGGGTCTAGCGGGGGACACAGATACGCAGTATTTT	CASSQDQGLAGDTDTQYF
TRBJ1-2	TRBV19	once	NA	TGTGCCAGTAAAGAGGGTGCTAACTATGGCTACACCTTC	CASKEGANYGYTF
TRBJ2-2	TRBV9	NA	TRBD2	TGTGCCAGCAGCGCCCCTAGCGGGGGGGGCGGGGAGCTGTTTTTT	CASSAPSGGGGELFF
TRBJ1-1	TRBV11-2	NA	NA	TGTGCCAGCAGCTTAGATTCCCGCTCTGAAGCTTTCTTT	CASSLDSRSEAFF
TRBJ1-6	TRBV14	NA	NA	TGTGCCAGCAGCCGCTCGGTCCCGGGGGGTTCACCCCTCCACTTT	CASSRSVPGGSPLHF
TRBJ2-4	TRBV18	NA	TRBD1	TGTGCCAGCTCACAGGACAGGGGCATTCAGTACTTC	CASSQDRGIQYF
TRBJ2-1	TRBV5-1	NA	NA	TGCGCCAGCAGCTTGGGGGTGGCGCCCGCCTACAATGAGCAGTTCTTC	CASSLGVAPAYNEQFF
TRBJ2-5	TRBV11-2	NA	TRBD2	TGTGCCAGCAGCTTAGGGTTTAGCGGGGGGGCGAGTGAGACCCAGTACTTC	CASSLGFSGGASETQYF
TRBJ2-7	TRBV27	NA	TRBD1	TGTGCCAGCCGGGACAGGCGGACCTACGAGCAGTACTTC	CASRDRRTYEQYF
TRBJ2-1	TRBV10-3	NA	TRBD2	TGTGCCATCAATAGCGGGGGACTGAACTACAATGAGCAGTTCTTC	CAINSGGLNYNEQFF
TRBJ2-7	TRBV6-5	NA	NA	TGTGCCAGCAGTTACACAGAGACTCTAGCAGGCGAGCAGTACTTC	CASSYTETLAGEQYF
TRBJ1-2	TRBV27	once	NA	TGTGCCAGCAGTTTAGATGGGACGGTCTATGGCTACACCTTC	CASSLDGTVYGYTF
TRBJ1-1	TRBV6-1	NA	NA	TGTGCCAGCAGTGGACCCGACAGTTACTTTATGAACACTGAAGCTTTCTTT	CASSGPDSYFMNTEAFF
TRBJ2-7	TRBV6-5	once	TRBD2	TGTGCCAGCAGTTATTCACTAGCGGGTACGACCTACGAGCAGTACTTC	CASSYSLAGTTYEQYF
TRBJ2-5	TRBV18	NA	TRBD2	TGTGCCAGCTCACCGACTAGCGGGGTCCAAGAGACCCAGTACTTC	CASSPTSGVQETQYF
TRBJ1-1	TRBV28	NA	NA	TGTGCCAGCAGTTTCCAGGGTCGGGCCACTGAAGCTTTCTTT	CASSFQGRATEAFF
TRBJ1-1	TRBV3-1/TRBV3-2	NA	NA	TGTGCCAGCAGCCCGATACAGGGTGTAGCTCGGGGTGAAGCTTTCTTT	CASSPIQGVARGEAFF
TRBJ1-3	TRBV28	NA	NA	TGTGCCAGCAGGAGTGGGCCGAAAAACGGAAACACCATATATTTT	CASRSGPKNGNTIYF
TRBJ1-1	TRBV11-2	once	NA	TGTGCCAGCAGCTTAGGAGTGGCTTGGTCCACTGAAGCTTTCTTT	CASSLGVAWSTEAFF
TRBJ1-5	TRBV27	NA	NA	TGTGCCAGCCGCCGGGTTGGTCAGCCCCAGCATTTT	CASRRVGQPQHF
TRBJ1-5	TRBV2	once	NA	TGTGCCAGCACACAGACAGGAGAACATCAGCCCCAGCATTTT	CASTQTGEHQPQHF
TRBJ1-6	TRBV11-2	once	NA	TGTGCCAGCAGCTTAGGTCCACAGGGTAGCAATTCACCCCTCCACTTT	CASSLGPQGSNSPLHF
TRBJ2-1	TRBV27	NA	NA	TGTGCCAGCAGTGACAGCTTCGGCCATGAGCAGTTCTTC	CASSDSFGHEQFF
TRBJ1-2	TRBV20-1	NA	NA	TGCAGTGCTAGTCTTGGACAGACTAACTATGGCTACACCTTC	CSASLGQTNYGYTF
TRBJ1-1	TRBV3-1/TRBV3-2	NA	NA	TGTGCCAGCAGCTCAGGGCCGAACACTGAAGCTTTCTTT	CASSSGPNTEAFF
TRBJ1-2	TRBV11-2	once	NA	TGTGCCAGCAGCTTAGCCCGGGGCGTACCCAGCTATGGCTACACCTTC	CASSLARGVPSYGYTF
TRBJ1-2	TRBV18	NA	NA	TGTGCCAGCTCACCACGGGGGACGGGGGATTTCTATGGCTACACCTTC	CASSPRGTGDFYGYTF
TRBJ1-4	TRBV4-2	NA	NA	TGTGCCAGCAGCCAAGAGGAAAGGGGACCTGGAAAACTGTTTTTT	CASSQEERGPGKLFF
TRBJ1-2	TRBV24-1	NA	TRBD1	TGTGCCACCAGTGACCAGGGACAGGTTTGGGGCTACACCTTC	CATSDQGQVWGYTF
TRBJ1-1	TRBV7-9	NA	TRBD1	TGTGCCAGCAGCTTTGAGACAGGGGGGGTGCAGACTGAAGCTTTCTTT	CASSFETGGVQTEAFF